Listed below are T cell receptor beta chains from one sample, sequenced in a study of blood T cell repertoires in COVID-19. Assay used: immunoSEQ multiplex PCR; TCRdb lists only in-frame clones, some missing. The table has 120,000 to 150,000 clones, almost 90% seen once. The sequencing sample was made of peripheral blood. These receptors came from a man in his fifties with active or convalescent COVID-19. CDR3s include the opening cysteine and the closing phenylalanine or tryptophan. The D gene is left open where the match is weak. Clone size is not always given. Where it is, it says once, few, many or a class for expanded clones.

V gene	D gene	clone size	J gene	CDR3 DNA	CDR3 protein
TRBV27	TRBD2	few	TRBJ2-5	TGTGCCAGCAGTTTACTGTTAGCGGGAGGAAAAGAGACCCAGTACTTC	CASSLLLAGGKETQYF
TRBV10-3	NA	NA	TRBJ2-2	TGTGCCATCAGTGAGCGGGAGAGCACCGGGGAGCTGTTTTTT	CAISERESTGELFF
TRBV15	NA	NA	TRBJ1-3	TGTGCCACCAGCAGAGGCGGTAGCTCTGGAAACACCATATATTTT	CATSRGGSSGNTIYF
TRBV29-1	TRBD2	NA	TRBJ2-1	TGCAGCGTTCTAGGCGGGAGAACCTACAATGAGCAGTTCTTC	CSVLGGRTYNEQFF
TRBV7-9	TRBD1	NA	TRBJ2-7	TGTGCCAGCAGCCGGGGGACAGGGGCCTACGAGCAGTACTTC	CASSRGTGAYEQYF
TRBV4-2	TRBD2	NA	TRBJ2-1	TGTGCCAGCAGCCGGGCGACTAGCGGGTCTCCTAGCTCCTACAATGAGCAGTTCTTC	CASSRATSGSPSSYNEQFF
TRBV9	TRBD1	NA	TRBJ1-1	TGTGCCAGCAGCGCTCGGCCTGACAGGGGCGCTCGGAGTGAAGCTTTCTTT	CASSARPDRGARSEAFF
TRBV27	NA	NA	TRBJ1-6	TGTGCCAGCAGTCTGATACAGGGATCCCATTCACCCCTCCACTTT	CASSLIQGSHSPLHF
TRBV7-2	NA	NA	TRBJ2-3	TGTGCCAGCAGCTTAGACTTAGCCCATGATACGCAGTATTTT	CASSLDLAHDTQYF
TRBV6-5	TRBD1	NA	TRBJ1-1	TGTGCCAGCAGCCTAGACAGGGGGCGCCGGGCTTTCTTT	CASSLDRGRRAFF
TRBV5-4	NA	NA	TRBJ2-5	TGTGCCAGCAGCTTGAGGGGAGAGACCCAGTACTTC	CASSLRGETQYF
TRBV6-5	TRBD1	NA	TRBJ2-7	TGTGCCAGCAGTTTGGGGACAGGGGTGCCCGAGCAGTACTTC	CASSLGTGVPEQYF
TRBV2	NA	once	TRBJ1-6	TGTGCCAGTACCCGGGACTCTGGCGTCTCACCCCTCCACTTT	CASTRDSGVSPLHF
TRBV28	TRBD1	few	TRBJ1-6	TGTGCCAGTTTAGGAACCAAACAGGGGATTCGGGACTCACCCCTCCACTTT	CASLGTKQGIRDSPLHF
TRBV5-6	TRBD1	NA	TRBJ1-1	TGTGCCAGCAGCTTAGGGCCGGGACAGAGCCCGTCGGGCACTGAAGCTTTCTTT	CASSLGPGQSPSGTEAFF
TRBV28	NA	NA	TRBJ2-7	TGTGCCAGCAGATACGGGATCTCCTACGAGCAGTACTTC	CASRYGISYEQYF
TRBV28	TRBD1	NA	TRBJ1-5	TGTGCCATCCACAAGGGTGGCGACAGGGAATTTTATCAGCCCCAGCATTTT	CAIHKGGDREFYQPQHF
TRBV4-1	TRBD2	NA	TRBJ2-4	TGCGCCAGCAGCCAACCCGTAAGCGGGATCAACATTCAGTACTTC	CASSQPVSGINIQYF
TRBV11-2	NA	NA	TRBJ1-5	TGTGCCAGCAGCTTAGAGGCCCGAGGGGGGCCCCAGCATTTT	CASSLEARGGPQHF
TRBV2	TRBD2	NA	TRBJ2-7	TGTGCCAGCAGCTTAGCGGGAGGGTCCTACGAGCAGTACTTC	CASSLAGGSYEQYF
TRBV11-2	NA	NA	TRBJ2-2	TGTGCCAGCCGATCCACAGGGTCGAACACCGGGGAGCTGTTTTTT	CASRSTGSNTGELFF
TRBV18	TRBD1	NA	TRBJ1-6	TGTGCCAGCTCCCTGGGACAGGAAAATTCACCCCTCCACTTT	CASSLGQENSPLHF
TRBV10-1	TRBD1	once	TRBJ2-2	TGCGCCAGCAGCGGACAGGGACGGGGCACCGGGGAGCTGTTTTTT	CASSGQGRGTGELFF
TRBV4-1	NA	NA	TRBJ1-5	TGCGCCAGCAGCCAAGAGATAGCAGGGGATCAGCCCCAGCATTTT	CASSQEIAGDQPQHF
TRBV4-3	TRBD1	NA	TRBJ2-4	TGCGCCAGCAGCCAAGATGGGCCCGACAGGGGGGTCGAAAACATTCAGTACTTC	CASSQDGPDRGVENIQYF
TRBV28	TRBD1	NA	TRBJ2-7	TGTGCCAGCAGCCAAAATTTGGGACAGGGCTACGAGCAGTACTTC	CASSQNLGQGYEQYF
TRBV28	NA	NA	TRBJ2-7	TGTGCCAGCAGTTTAGGGAGTAGGTCCTACGAGCAGTACTTC	CASSLGSRSYEQYF
TRBV2	NA	NA	TRBJ2-2	TGTGCCAGCAGTCTTCTAGTTACCGGGGAGCTGTTTTTT	CASSLLVTGELFF
TRBV5-6	TRBD2	NA	TRBJ2-1	TGTGCCAGCAGCTTGGCGGGGACTCCGGGACTACACAATGAGCAGTTCTTC	CASSLAGTPGLHNEQFF
TRBV7-9	TRBD1	NA	TRBJ2-1	TGTGCCAGCAGTGGAACAGGGGCCCCTACCTACAATGAGCAGTTCTTC	CASSGTGAPTYNEQFF
TRBV9	NA	NA	TRBJ1-3	TGTGCCAGCAGCGTTGCAGGTCCCAGCTCTGGAAACACCATATATTTT	CASSVAGPSSGNTIYF
TRBV29-1	TRBD2	NA	TRBJ2-7	TGCAGCGTTCGAATTGGACTAGCCAGCTCCTACGAGCAGTACTTC	CSVRIGLASSYEQYF
TRBV5-4	NA	NA	TRBJ2-2	TGTGCCAGCAGCTTGACGGTCACCGGGGAGCTGTTTTTT	CASSLTVTGELFF
TRBV30	NA	NA	TRBJ2-7	TGTGCCTGGGGGACGGGTACTGCAGGGGAAGACTACGAGCAGTACTTC	CAWGTGTAGEDYEQYF
TRBV5-1	NA	NA	TRBJ2-5	TGCGCCAGCAGCTCCATTACAGGAGTTCCTTTTTCGGAGACCCAGTACTTC	CASSSITGVPFSETQYF
TRBV7-9	TRBD1	NA	TRBJ2-3	TGTGCCAGCATGACAGGGACAGGGGGCCGCGCAGATACGCAGTATTTT	CASMTGTGGRADTQYF
TRBV3-1/TRBV3-2	TRBD2	few	TRBJ2-7	TGTGCCAGCAGCCCCGGGACTAGCGGGATCCACGAGCAGTACTTC	CASSPGTSGIHEQYF
TRBV27	TRBD1	NA	TRBJ2-3	TGTGCCAGCAGTGTGGGACAGGGATTTACAGATACGCAGTATTTT	CASSVGQGFTDTQYF
TRBV27	TRBD2	NA	TRBJ2-5	TGTGCCAGCAGTTTCGGCGGGAGAGGGGAGACCCAGTACTTC	CASSFGGRGETQYF
TRBV4-3	TRBD2	NA	TRBJ2-2	TGCGCCAGCAGCCAAGATGGGGCGGGAGTCACCGGGGAGCTGTTTTTT	CASSQDGAGVTGELFF
TRBV5-1	NA	few	TRBJ1-4	TGCGCCAGCAGCCCGACAGCAACTAATGAAAAACTGTTTTTT	CASSPTATNEKLFF
TRBV5-1	TRBD1	NA	TRBJ1-4	TGCGCCAGCAGCAAAAGACAGGGTCAGGGCGGGGACGAAAAACTGTTTTTT	CASSKRQGQGGDEKLFF
TRBV6-1	NA	few	TRBJ1-2	TGTGCCAGCAGTGAATGGGGAGGGGCTGAGGGCTACACCTTC	CASSEWGGAEGYTF
TRBV7-9	NA	NA	TRBJ1-4	TGTGCCAGCAGCTTAACCGGGACAAGCAATGAAAAACTGTTTTTT	CASSLTGTSNEKLFF
TRBV29-1	NA	NA	TRBJ1-5	TGCAGCGCATCCACAGGGTTCGATCAGCCCCAGCATTTT	CSASTGFDQPQHF
TRBV5-1	NA	NA	TRBJ2-7	TGCGCCAGCAGCTTGGGGGCTGGGTACGAGCAGTACTTC	CASSLGAGYEQYF
TRBV6-6	NA	NA	TRBJ1-1	TGTGCCAGCAGTTCTCCGGTTGACACTGAAGCTTTCTTT	CASSSPVDTEAFF
TRBV2	TRBD2	NA	TRBJ2-1	TGTGCCAGCAGTACCGGGACTAGCGTCAGCAATGAGCAGTTCTTC	CASSTGTSVSNEQFF
TRBV11-2	TRBD1	NA	TRBJ2-7	TGTGCCAGCAGCTTGGATTCCGGGACAGGGTTCAACGAGCAGTACTTC	CASSLDSGTGFNEQYF
TRBV5-4	NA	few	TRBJ2-5	TGTGCCAGCAGCCGCTACTCGGAAGAGACCCAGTACTTC	CASSRYSEETQYF
TRBV2	NA	NA	TRBJ2-4	TGTGCCAGCAGTGATCGTCCAGGGCCCCTCGGCTTC	CASSDRPGPLGF